The rows below give T cell receptor beta chains drawn from one sample of a study of post-analysis software for immune sequencing data. MiXCR, run by TCRdb on the PCR reads, gives a single entry per CDR3 protein. The data hold hundreds of thousands of distinct CDR3 sequences, with approximately 50% observed a single time. The sequenced material came from blood. These receptors were taken from a girl aged 5 to 17 with multiple sclerosis. CDR3s include the opening cysteine and the closing phenylalanine or tryptophan. D genes are given only for firm matches. Expanded clones are given a class, and other clones once, few, many or no size at all.

j_gene,v_gene,abundance,d_gene,CDR3aa,CDR3nt
TRBJ2-1,TRBV18,.,TRBD2,CASSPPSGGVNEQFF,TGTGCCAGCTCACCACCTAGCGGGGGGGTAAATGAGCAGTTCTTC
TRBJ2-3,TRBV2,few,TRBD1,CASTEQDREADTQYF,TGTGCCAGCACCGAGCAGGACAGGGAAGCAGATACGCAGTATTTT
TRBJ2-1,TRBV25-1,.,.,CASSDRRELVVANEQFF,TGTGCCAGCAGTGATCGCAGGGAGCTAGTGGTTGCCAATGAGCAGTTCTTC
TRBJ2-6,TRBV7-2,many,.,CASSLDSGANVLTF,TGTGCCAGCAGCTTAGACTCTGGGGCCAACGTCCTGACTTTC
TRBJ2-7,TRBV5-1,.,.,CASSLVGATYEQYF,TGTGCCAGCAGCTTAGTTGGCGCGACCTACGAGCAGTACTTC
TRBJ1-1,TRBV10-1,once,.,CASSGRQRGNTEAFF,TGCGCCAGCAGTGGCCGACAGAGGGGGAACACTGAAGCTTTCTTT
TRBJ2-1,TRBV5-1,.,.,CASSLGGPPPRNEQFF,TGCGCCAGCAGCTTGGGGGGACCACCCCCGAGGAATGAGCAGTTCTTC
TRBJ2-1,TRBV7-9,.,.,CASSRLDSHLNNEQFF,TGTGCCAGCAGCCGTCTCGACAGCCATCTAAACAATGAGCAGTTCTTC
TRBJ2-5,TRBV28,.,.,CASTVYQETQYF,TGTGCCAGCACGGTGTACCAAGAGACCCAGTACTTC
TRBJ1-2,TRBV14,few,.,CASSTTLADGYTF,TGTGCCAGCAGTACAACACTGGCGGATGGCTACACCTTC
TRBJ1-1,TRBV7-9,.,.,CASSLVRSGEAFF,TGTGCCAGCAGCTTAGTGCGGTCGGGAGAAGCTTTCTTT
TRBJ2-1,TRBV7-3,.,.,CASSLVVHRDVYNEQFF,TGTGCCAGCAGCTTAGTAGTCCACCGGGATGTATACAATGAGCAGTTCTTC
TRBJ2-5,TRBV15,few,.,CATSRGLSGETQYF,TGTGCCACCAGCAGGGGACTGTCGGGGGAGACCCAGTACTTC
TRBJ2-7,TRBV5-1,few,.,CASSLPDLGNEQYF,TGCGCCAGCAGCCTCCCGGACCTTGGGAACGAGCAGTACTTC
TRBJ1-3,TRBV18,.,.,CASSPQGEHTIYF,TGTGCCAGCTCACCCCAGGGAGAGCACACCATATATTTT
TRBJ2-1,TRBV20-1,.,TRBD2,CSARRSGSSNEQFF,TGCAGTGCTAGGAGGAGCGGGAGTTCGAATGAGCAGTTCTTC
TRBJ2-6,TRBV6-2/TRBV6-3,.,.,CASNPLAGQAGANVLTF,TGTGCCAGCAATCCGCTAGCGGGACAGGCTGGGGCCAACGTCCTGACTTTC